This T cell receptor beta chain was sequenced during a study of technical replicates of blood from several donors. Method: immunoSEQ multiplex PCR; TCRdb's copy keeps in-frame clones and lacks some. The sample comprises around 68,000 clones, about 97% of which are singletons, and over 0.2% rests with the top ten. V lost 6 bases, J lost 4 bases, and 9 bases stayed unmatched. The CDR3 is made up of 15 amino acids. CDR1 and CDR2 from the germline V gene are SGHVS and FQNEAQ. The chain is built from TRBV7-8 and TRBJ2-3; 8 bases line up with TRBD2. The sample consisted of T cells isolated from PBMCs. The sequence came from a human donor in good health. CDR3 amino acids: CASRTPGGRADTQYF. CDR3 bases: TGTGCCAGCAGGACACCGGGGGGGAGGGCAGATACGCAGTATTTT.